These 3 T cell receptor beta chains came from one sample sequenced in a study of OX40 agonist ivuxolimab in advanced cancers. Some clones are missing from TCRdb's copy, which holds only in-frame ones; the method was immunoSEQ multiplex PCR. This sample has roughly 49,000 clones, with 80% to 90% found just once. Sequencing used CD4+ or CD8+ T cells sorted from blood, obtained in a trial of the OX40 agonist ivuxolimab. The receptor set was obtained from an adult with an advanced solid tumor such as melanoma, head and neck, liver or kidney cancer.

This chain joins TRBV5-1 and TRBJ2-7, with D possibly being TRBD2 (6 bases). The V end lost 3 bases, the J end lost 5 bases, and 15 bases lay between the germline ends. Germline V gives CDR1 SGHRS, CDR2 YFSETQ. The CDR3 runs to 14 residues. CDR3 DNA sequence: TGCGCCAGCAGCTCGGATGGAGGGGCCCACGAGCAGTACTTC. Its protein is CASSSDGGAHEQYF.

This clone was observed a handful of times. The J gene is TRBJ2-5, the V gene TRBV5-6, with 7 bases matching TRBD1. Per the germline V gene, CDR1 is SGHDT and CDR2 is YYEEEE. Trimming cost V 5 bases and J 3 bases; bases outside gene matches: 10. CDR3 length equals 15 residues. This CDR3 is CASSLSLTGKETQYF. Here the CDR3 DNA reads TGTGCCAGCAGTTTGAGTTTGACAGGGAAAGAGACCCAGTACTTC.

The CDR3 coding sequence is TGCGCCAGCAGGACAGGGGGGACGGTAAGCTCCTACGAGCAGTACTTC. Protein: CASRTGGTVSSYEQYF. V usage is TRBV5-1 and J usage is TRBJ2-7; 9 positions match TRBD1. V lost 5 bases and J lost 0; bases outside the gene matches: 9. CDR3 size: 16 residues. The V gene's germline CDR1 is SGHRS and CDR2 YFSETQ.